This T cell receptor (beta chain) was observed in a study of blood T cell repertoires in COVID-19. Across the whole study: Material from acute and convalescent COVID-19 was sourced from the United States, Italy and Spain. T cells, B-cell-depleted T cells, or PBMCs provided the cDNA or gDNA that served as material.

How the authors handled the data: By means of reference gene primer amplification, nucleated cell counts were estimated. Assay used: immunoSEQ multiplex PCR; TCRdb lists only in-frame clones, some missing. V, J and clone size are taken as reported in that table, and D and trimming were inferred from the DNA itself. The table records some 21,000 clones, 84% of them present only once. This clone was seen a handful of times. The sequenced sample was peripheral blood. The sequence was collected from a man aged 35 to 55 with acute or convalescent COVID-19.

Written as DNA, the CDR3 is TGTGCCAGTAGTATAGGCGCGGGGGGGAATCAGCCCCAGCATTTT. It translates to CASSIGAGGNQPQHF. This chain uses TRBV19 with TRBJ1-5; tentative D call: TRBD1 (5 bases). V lost 1 base and J lost 4, with 11 bases in between. The length of the CDR3 is 15 residues. Germline V lookup: CDR1 LNHDA, CDR2 SQIVND (reference sequence).